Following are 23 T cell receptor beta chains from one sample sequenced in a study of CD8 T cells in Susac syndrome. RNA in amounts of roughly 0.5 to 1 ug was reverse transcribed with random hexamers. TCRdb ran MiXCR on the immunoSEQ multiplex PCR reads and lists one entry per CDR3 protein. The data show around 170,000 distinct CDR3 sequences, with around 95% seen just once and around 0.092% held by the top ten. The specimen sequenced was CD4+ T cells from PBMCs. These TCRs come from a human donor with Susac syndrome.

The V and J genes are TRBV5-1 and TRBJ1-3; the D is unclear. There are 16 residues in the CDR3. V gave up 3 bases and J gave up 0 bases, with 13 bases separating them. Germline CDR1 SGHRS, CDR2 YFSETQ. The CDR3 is CASSSSWSFSGNTIYF. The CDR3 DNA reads TGCGCCAGCAGCTCCTCCTGGTCCTTCTCTGGAAACACCATATATTTT.

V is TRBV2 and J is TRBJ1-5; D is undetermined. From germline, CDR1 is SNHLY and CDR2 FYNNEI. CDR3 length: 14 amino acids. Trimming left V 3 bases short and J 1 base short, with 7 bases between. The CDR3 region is CASSERESNQPQHF. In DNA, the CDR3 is TGTGCCAGCAGTGAGCGTGAGAGCAATCAGCCCCAGCATTTT.

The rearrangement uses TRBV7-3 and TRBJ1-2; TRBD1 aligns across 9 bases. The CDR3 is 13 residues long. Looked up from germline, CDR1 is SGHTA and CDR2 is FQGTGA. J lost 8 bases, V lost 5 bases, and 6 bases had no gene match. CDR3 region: CASSRGQGIGYTF. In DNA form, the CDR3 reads TGTGCCAGCAGCCGGGGACAGGGCATCGGCTACACCTTC.

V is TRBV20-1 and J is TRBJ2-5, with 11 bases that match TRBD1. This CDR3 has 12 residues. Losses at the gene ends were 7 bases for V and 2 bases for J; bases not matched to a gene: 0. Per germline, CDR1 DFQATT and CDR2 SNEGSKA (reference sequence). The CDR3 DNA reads TGCAGTGGGGACAGGGGGCAAGAGACCCAGTACTTC. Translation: CSGDRGQETQYF.

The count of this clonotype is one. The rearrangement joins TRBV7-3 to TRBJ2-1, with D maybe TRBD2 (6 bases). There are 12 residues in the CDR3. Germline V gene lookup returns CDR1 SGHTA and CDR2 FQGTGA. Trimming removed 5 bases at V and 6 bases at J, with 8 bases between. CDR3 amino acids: CASSATSNEQFF. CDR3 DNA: TGTGCCAGCAGCGCGACTAGCAATGAGCAGTTCTTC.

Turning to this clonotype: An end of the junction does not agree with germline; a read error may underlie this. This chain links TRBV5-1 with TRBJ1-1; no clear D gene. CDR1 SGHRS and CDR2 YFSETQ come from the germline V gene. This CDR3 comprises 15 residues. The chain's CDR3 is CASSPFGERSTKAFF. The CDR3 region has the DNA TGCGCCAGCAGCCCGTTTGGGGAGCGGAGCACTAAAGCTTTCTTT.

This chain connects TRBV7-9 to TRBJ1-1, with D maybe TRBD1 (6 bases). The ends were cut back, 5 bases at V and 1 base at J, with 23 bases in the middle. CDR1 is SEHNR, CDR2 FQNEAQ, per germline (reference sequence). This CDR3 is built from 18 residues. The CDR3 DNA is TGTGCCAGCAGCCTCCCCCAGTCGGCAGGGGTAAAGAACACTGAAGCTTTCTTT. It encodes CASSLPQSAGVKNTEAFF. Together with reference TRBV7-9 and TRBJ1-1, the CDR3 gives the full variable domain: DTGVSQNPRHKITKRGQNVTFRCDPISEHNRLYWYRQTLGQGPEFLTYFQNEAQLEKSRLLSDRFSAERPKGSFSTLEIQRTEQGDSAMYLCASSLPQSAGVKNTEAFFGQGTRLTVV.

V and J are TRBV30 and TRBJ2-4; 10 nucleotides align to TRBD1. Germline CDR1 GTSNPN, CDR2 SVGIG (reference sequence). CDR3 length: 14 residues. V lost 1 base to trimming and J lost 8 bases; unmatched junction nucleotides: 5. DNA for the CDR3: TGTGCCTGGAGTGCGGGACAGGGGAGGCACATTCAGTACTTC. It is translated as CAWSAGQGRHIQYF.

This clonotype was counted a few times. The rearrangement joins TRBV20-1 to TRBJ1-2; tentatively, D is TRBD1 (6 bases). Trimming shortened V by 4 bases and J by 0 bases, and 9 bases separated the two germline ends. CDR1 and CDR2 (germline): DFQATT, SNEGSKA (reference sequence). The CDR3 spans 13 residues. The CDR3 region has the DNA TGCAGTGCTACCCGACAGGCTAACTATGGCTACACCTTC. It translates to CSATRQANYGYTF.

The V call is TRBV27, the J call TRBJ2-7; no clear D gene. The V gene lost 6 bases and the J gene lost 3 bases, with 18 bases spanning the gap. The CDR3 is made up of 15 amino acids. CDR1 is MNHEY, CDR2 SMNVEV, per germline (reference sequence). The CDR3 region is CASSWESGSNYEQYF. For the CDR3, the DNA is TGTGCCAGCAGCTGGGAATCCGGGTCAAACTACGAGCAGTACTTC.

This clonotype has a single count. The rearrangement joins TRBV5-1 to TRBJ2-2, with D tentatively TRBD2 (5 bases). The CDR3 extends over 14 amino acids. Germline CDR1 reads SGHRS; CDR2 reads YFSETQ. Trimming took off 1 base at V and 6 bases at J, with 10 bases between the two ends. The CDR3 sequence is CASSLYEGPGELFF. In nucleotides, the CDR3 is TGCGCCAGCAGCTTGTATGAGGGTCCCGGGGAGCTGTTTTTT.

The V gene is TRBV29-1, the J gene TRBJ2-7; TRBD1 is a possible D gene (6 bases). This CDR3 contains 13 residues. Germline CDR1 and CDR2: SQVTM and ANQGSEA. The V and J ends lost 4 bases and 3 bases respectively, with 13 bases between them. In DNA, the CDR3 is TGCAGCGTTGCAGTGGGGGCGATCTACGAGCAGTACTTC. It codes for CSVAVGAIYEQYF.

The CDR3 nucleotides are TGTGCCAGCAGCCCATTAGGACAATGGACAGCCCCCGATGAGCAGTTCTTC. Amino acids: CASSPLGQWTAPDEQFF. The rearrangement links TRBV6-2 or TRBV6-3 to TRBJ2-1, with D tentatively TRBD1 (6 bases). The length of the CDR3 is 17 residues. Germline V lookup: CDR1 MNHEY, CDR2 SVGEGT. V lost 6 bases and J 8 bases, leaving 26 bases between the germline ends.

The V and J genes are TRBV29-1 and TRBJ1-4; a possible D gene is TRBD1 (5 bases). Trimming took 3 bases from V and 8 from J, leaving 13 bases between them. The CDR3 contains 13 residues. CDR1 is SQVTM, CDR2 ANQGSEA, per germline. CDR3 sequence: CSVEVQGKEKLFF. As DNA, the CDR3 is TGCAGCGTTGAGGTCCAGGGCAAGGAAAAACTGTTTTTT.

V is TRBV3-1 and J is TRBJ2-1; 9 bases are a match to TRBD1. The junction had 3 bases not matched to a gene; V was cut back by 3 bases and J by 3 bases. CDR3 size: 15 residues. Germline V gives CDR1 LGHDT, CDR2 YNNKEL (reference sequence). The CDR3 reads CASSHWTGVYNEQFF. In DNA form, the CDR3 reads TGTGCCAGCAGCCACTGGACAGGGGTCTACAATGAGCAGTTCTTC.

CDR3 DNA sequence: TGCAGTGCTTTCGGGGAGGAGACCCAGTACTTC. It is translated as CSAFGEETQYF. V usage is TRBV20-1 and J usage is TRBJ2-5; TRBD2 might be the D (5 bases). In germline, CDR1 is DFQATT, CDR2 SNEGSKA (reference sequence). This CDR3 has 11 residues. Trimming cost V 5 bases and J 5 bases, with 9 bases left between them.

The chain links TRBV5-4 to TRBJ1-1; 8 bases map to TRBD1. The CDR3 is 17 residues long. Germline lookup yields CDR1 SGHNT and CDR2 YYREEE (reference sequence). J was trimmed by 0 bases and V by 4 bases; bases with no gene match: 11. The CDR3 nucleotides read TGTGCCAGCAGCGAGAGGACAGGGCCCGCCCTGAACACTGAAGCTTTCTTT. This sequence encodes CASSERTGPALNTEAFF.

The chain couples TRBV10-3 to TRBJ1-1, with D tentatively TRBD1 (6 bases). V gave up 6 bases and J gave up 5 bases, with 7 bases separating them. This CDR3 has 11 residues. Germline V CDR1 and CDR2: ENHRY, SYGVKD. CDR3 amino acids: CAISRGTEAFF. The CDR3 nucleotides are TGTGCCATCAGCAGGGGAACTGAAGCTTTCTTT.

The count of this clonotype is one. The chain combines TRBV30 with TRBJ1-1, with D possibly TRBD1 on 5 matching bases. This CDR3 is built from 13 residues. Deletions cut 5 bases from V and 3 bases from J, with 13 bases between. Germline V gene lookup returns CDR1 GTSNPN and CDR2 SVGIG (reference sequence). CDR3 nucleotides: TGTGCCTGGGCCGACGGGGGGGACACTGAAGCTTTCTTT. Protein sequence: CAWADGGDTEAFF.

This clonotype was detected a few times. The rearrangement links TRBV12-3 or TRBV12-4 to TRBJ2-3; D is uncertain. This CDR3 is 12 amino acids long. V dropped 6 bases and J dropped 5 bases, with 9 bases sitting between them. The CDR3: CASSPSRDTQYF. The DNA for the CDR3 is TGTGCCAGCAGCCCCTCTAGAGATACGCAGTATTTT.

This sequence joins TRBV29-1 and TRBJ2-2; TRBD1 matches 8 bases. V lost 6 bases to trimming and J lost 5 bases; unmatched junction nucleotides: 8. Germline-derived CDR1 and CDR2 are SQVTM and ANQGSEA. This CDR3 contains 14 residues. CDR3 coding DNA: TGCAGCGTAACAAGGACAGGGAAAACCGGGGAGCTGTTTTTT. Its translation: CSVTRTGKTGELFF.

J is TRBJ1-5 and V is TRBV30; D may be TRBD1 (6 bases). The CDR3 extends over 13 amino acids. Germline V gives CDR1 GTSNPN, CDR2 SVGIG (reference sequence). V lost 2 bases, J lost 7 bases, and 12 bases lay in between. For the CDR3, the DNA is TGTGCCTGGAGTACGGGGGGCGAGCAGCCCCAGCATTTT. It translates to CAWSTGGEQPQHF.

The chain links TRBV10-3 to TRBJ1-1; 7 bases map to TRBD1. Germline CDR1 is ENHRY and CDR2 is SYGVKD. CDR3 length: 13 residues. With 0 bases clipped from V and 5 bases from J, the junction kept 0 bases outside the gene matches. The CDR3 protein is CAISESRGTEAFF. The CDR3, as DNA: TGTGCCATCAGTGAGTCCAGGGGGACTGAAGCTTTCTTT.